These 30 T cell receptor beta chains share one sample of origin, sequenced in a study of blood T cells in healthy people across ages. It was with a sample-barcoded 5' primer and a J-beta primer mix that a second PCR of about 7 to 12 cycles was run. From the 5' RACE reads, TCRdb called clonotypes with MiXCR, one entry per CDR3 protein. The sample has hundreds of thousands of distinct CDR3 sequences, roughly 41% seen once. The material sequenced was blood. These receptors were obtained from a man older than 75 in good health.

This chain joins TRBV20-1 and TRBJ2-3; 9 nucleotides agree with TRBD2. V shed 7 bases and J 8 bases; nucleotides not matched to a gene: 1. Per germline, CDR1 DFQATT and CDR2 SNEGSKA (reference sequence). The CDR3 is 10 amino acids. The CDR3 here is CSGGGGTQYF. The CDR3 DNA sequence: TGCAGTGGCGGGGGGGGTACGCAGTATTTT.

With regard to this clonotype: One end of the junction varies from germline; a read error may be responsible. The V and J genes are TRBV20-1 and TRBJ2-3; D unresolved. Per the germline V gene, CDR1 is DFQATT and CDR2 is SNEGSKA (reference sequence). The CDR3 spans 12 residues. The CDR3 DNA follows: TGCAGTGCCTGGGTGGGTGCAGATATGCAGTATTTT. Translating it yields CSAWVGADMQYF.

This chain connects TRBV7-2 to TRBJ2-5; D unresolved. The V gene lost 5 bases and the J gene lost 6 bases, with 13 bases spanning the gap. The length of the CDR3 is 13 residues. Germline V gene data show CDR1 as SGHTA and CDR2 as FQGNSA. The CDR3 spells CASSLPIGKTQYF. The CDR3 DNA reads as TGTGCCAGCAGCCTCCCGATAGGCAAGACCCAGTACTTC.

This sequence joins TRBV4-3 and TRBJ2-5, with 13 bases matching TRBD2. The germline CDR1 and CDR2 sequences are LGHNA and YSLEER. CDR3 length equals 18 residues. V shed 0 bases, J shed 11 bases, and the junction held 15 bases outside the gene matches. The CDR3 region is CASSQEGGLAGNWNEQYF. DNA for the CDR3: TGCGCCAGCAGCCAAGAGGGGGGACTAGCGGGGAATTGGAATGAGCAGTACTTC.

This clonotype was seen only a few times. This chain joins TRBV4-1 and TRBJ1-1; the D gene is possibly TRBD1 (5 bases). The ends were cut back, 4 bases at V and 1 base at J, with 10 bases in the middle. This CDR3 is built from 14 residues. CDR1 MGHRA and CDR2 YSYEKL come from the germline V gene. CDR3 bases: TGCGCCAGCAGCCTGCCAGGGAGGAACACTGAAGCTTTCTTT. This gives the protein CASSLPGRNTEAFF.

CDR3 DNA: TGCAGTGCAAAAACCGGGACTAGCTCATACGAGCAGTACTTC. This encodes CSAKTGTSSYEQYF. The chain joins TRBV20-1 to TRBJ2-7; TRBD2 matches at 9 bases. The CDR3 consists of 14 residues. Germline CDR1 and CDR2: DFQATT and SNEGSKA (reference sequence). Trimming cost V 6 bases and J 4 bases; bases outside gene matches: 10.

This sequence joins TRBV7-3 and TRBJ2-3; 12 bases fit TRBD2. The V segment lost 5 bases and the J segment 4 bases; nucleotides outside the gene matches: 7. CDR1 and CDR2 from the germline V gene are SGHTA and FQGTGA. The CDR3 covers 16 residues. The DNA of the CDR3 is TGTGCCAGCAGCAGGACTAGCGGGATTCCCCCAGATACGCAGTATTTT. Translated, it gives CASSRTSGIPPDTQYF.

As concerns this clonotype: This may come from a read error, since a much larger clone is one base off. The genes are TRBV29-1 and TRBJ2-6, with D perhaps matching TRBD2 (6 bases). This CDR3 spans 17 amino acids. CDR1 is SQVTM, CDR2 ANQGSEA, per germline. In nucleotides, the CDR3 is TGCAGCGCTGAAGAATACGGGGGTGCGGCTGGGGCCAACGTCCTGACTTTC. Amino acids: CSAEEYGGAAGANVLTF.

The J gene is TRBJ2-3, the V gene TRBV5-1; no reliable D call. V lost 2 bases and J 6 bases, leaving 10 bases between the germline ends. Germline CDR1 reads SGHRS; CDR2 reads YFSETQ. CDR3 size: 13 residues. CDR3 in DNA: TGCGCCAGCAGCTTTGATCGCCCGGATACGCAGTATTTT. Amino acids: CASSFDRPDTQYF.

This clonotype appeared many times. This rearrangement joins TRBV3-1 to TRBJ2-5, with 7 bases identical to TRBD2. CDR3 size: 15 residues. Trimming at V came to 4 bases and at J to 1 base, leaving 6 bases not matched to a gene. In germline, CDR1 is LGHDT, CDR2 YNNKEL (reference sequence). CDR3 coding DNA: TGTGCCAGCAGCCCCCCAGGGAGGGGCCAAGAGACCCAGTACTTC. Encoded protein: CASSPPGRGQETQYF.

This chain connects TRBV29-1 to TRBJ2-4; TRBD2 might be the D (5 bases). Germline CDR1 SQVTM, CDR2 ANQGSEA. V lost 0 bases to trimming and J lost 13 bases, with 13 bases between them. The CDR3 totals 12 residues. As DNA, the CDR3 is TGCAGCGTTGAAGAGGGAGTTCAGCGCCAGTACTTC. Translated: CSVEEGVQRQYF.

J is TRBJ2-1 and V is TRBV6-1; 8 nucleotides agree with TRBD2. V lost 5 bases to trimming and J lost 5 bases; unmatched junction nucleotides: 14. This CDR3 has 17 amino acids. CDR1 MNHNS and CDR2 SASEGT come from the germline V gene. Here the CDR3 reads CASSPPGGMAYNNEQFF. CDR3 nucleotide sequence: TGTGCCAGCAGTCCGCCGGGAGGGATGGCATACAACAATGAGCAGTTCTTC.

The rearrangement links TRBV9 to TRBJ2-2; no reliable D call. CDR3 length equals 16 residues. Germline V CDR1 and CDR2: SGDLS, YYNGEE. Trimming took off 0 bases at V and 3 bases at J, with 12 bases between the two ends. In DNA, the CDR3 is TGTGCCAGCAGCGTAGGTCTACAGAGCCACACCGGGGAGCTGTTTTTT. Amino acid sequence: CASSVGLQSHTGELFF. The full variable domain, completed using reference TRBV9 and TRBJ2-2, is DSGVTQTPKHLITATGQRVTLRCSPRSGDLSVYWYQQSLDQGLQFLIQYYNGEERAKGNILERFSAQQFPDLHSELNLSSLELGDSALYFCASSVGLQSHTGELFFGEGSRLTVL.

This CDR3 reads CSAHRGAREKLFF. DNA for the CDR3: TGCAGTGCCCACAGGGGGGCGCGTGAAAAACTGTTTTTT. The V and J genes are TRBV20-1 and TRBJ1-4; TRBD1 matches at 8 bases. Trimming took 6 bases from V and 7 from J; bases not matched to a gene: 7. The germline V gene has CDR1 DFQATT and CDR2 SNEGSKA (reference sequence). The CDR3 has 13 residues.

The rearrangement links TRBV20-1 to TRBJ2-7, with TRBD2 matching 7 bases. V lost 0 bases and J lost 3; bases outside the gene matches: 2. This CDR3 is built from 13 residues. CDR1 is DFQATT, CDR2 SNEGSKA, per germline (reference sequence). CDR3 nucleotides: TGCAGTGCTAGAGATTGGGGGGGCTACGAGCAGTACTTC. This sequence encodes CSARDWGGYEQYF.

The chain couples TRBV20-1 to TRBJ1-1, with 9 bases matching TRBD1. The CDR3 has 15 amino acids. The junction had 4 bases not matched to a gene; V was cut back by 1 base and J by 1 base. Germline V gene sequence: CDR1 DFQATT, CDR2 SNEGSKA (reference sequence). The CDR3 nucleotides are TGCAGTGCTAGAGGCACAGGGGGCGGGAACACTGAAGCTTTCTTT. Encoded protein: CSARGTGGGNTEAFF.

The V call is TRBV4-2, the J call TRBJ1-4; no firm D call. The V and J ends lost 1 base and 2 bases respectively, with 5 bases between them. Germline CDR1 and CDR2: LGHNA and YNFKEQ. This CDR3 is 14 amino acids long. CDR3 protein: CASSQAGTNEKLFF. The CDR3 DNA reads as TGTGCCAGCAGCCAAGCGGGGACTAATGAAAAACTGTTTTTT.

This clonotype was picked up many times. This rearrangement joins TRBV6-6 to TRBJ2-6; perhaps TRBD1 as D (5 bases). CDR1 MNHNY and CDR2 SVGAGI come from the germline V gene (reference sequence). Trimming cost V 7 bases and J 3 bases, with 13 bases left between them. The length of the CDR3 is 15 residues. The CDR3 coding sequence is TGTGCCAGCACTATAGGGGTTCGTGGGGCCAACGTCCTGACTTTC. It is translated as CASTIGVRGANVLTF.

The chain combines TRBV3-1 with TRBJ2-5; D unresolved. Germline assignment: CDR1 LGHDT and CDR2 YNNKEL (reference sequence). The CDR3 spans 15 residues. Trimming removed 1 base at V and 4 bases at J, with 13 bases between. The CDR3 DNA sequence: TGTGCCAGCAGCCAAGTCCCAGGTCGCGGAGAGACCCAGTACTTC. Protein: CASSQVPGRGETQYF.

The rearrangement links TRBV5-1 to TRBJ1-2; D gene unclear. V dropped 4 bases and J dropped 6 bases, with 13 bases sitting between them. This CDR3 has 13 amino acids. Germline V gene sequence: CDR1 SGHRS, CDR2 YFSETQ. This CDR3 is CASSPENLDGYTF. As DNA, the CDR3 is TGCGCCAGCAGCCCCGAGAATTTAGATGGCTACACCTTC. Full variable domain (remainder filled in from reference TRBV5-1 and TRBJ1-2): KAGVTQTPRYLIKTRGQQVTLSCSPISGHRSVSWYQQTPGQGLQFLFEYFSETQRNKGNFPGRFSGRQFSNSRSEMNVSTLELGDSALYLCASSPENLDGYTFGSGTRLTVV.

This clonotype has more than one count but fewer than ten. This chain joins TRBV4-2 and TRBJ2-2, with D possibly being TRBD1 (5 bases). Germline CDR1 is LGHNA and CDR2 is YNFKEQ. Trimming cost V 3 bases and J 7 bases, with 12 bases left between them. The CDR3 runs 14 residues. The CDR3 spells CASSHPTRGGELFF. The CDR3 DNA reads TGTGCCAGCAGCCACCCGACAAGGGGCGGGGAGCTGTTTTTT.

This CDR3 is CASSDSLREQYF. The CDR3, as DNA: TGTGCCAGCAGCGACAGTTTGCGAGAGCAGTACTTC. This chain links TRBV6-2 or TRBV6-3 with TRBJ2-7, with a possible D match to TRBD1 (5 bases). This CDR3 is built from 12 residues. The germline V gene encodes CDR1 MNHEY and CDR2 SVGEGT. V was cut by 6 bases and J by 7 bases, with 13 bases left in between.

J is TRBJ2-2 and V is TRBV10-2; TRBD1 matches at 8 bases. Germline assignment: CDR1 WSHSY and CDR2 SAAADI. V lost 5 bases, J lost 2 bases, and 13 bases stayed unmatched. The CDR3 loop spans 18 amino acids. The CDR3 nucleotides read TGCGCCAGCAGTTTAATACGCAGGACAGGGATAAACACCGGGGAGCTGTTTTTT. Translated: CASSLIRRTGINTGELFF.

Details on this clonotype: Since a much larger clone is just one base distant, this may be a read error. The chain uses TRBV20-1 and TRBJ2-7; a weak D match, TRBD1 (6 bases). The J call is uncertain, as TRBJ2-4 better fits the DNA end. Germline assignment: CDR1 DFQATT and CDR2 SNEGSKA (reference sequence). The CDR3 is 17 amino acids. CDR3 sequence reads: CSARDWDKGLAKNIQYF. The CDR3 nucleotides read TGCAGTGCTAGAGACTGGGACAAAGGACTAGCCAAAAACATTCAGTACTTC.

This rearrangement joins TRBV5-5 to TRBJ2-1; 9 bases line up with TRBD2. V trimming: 3 bases; J trimming: 5 bases; junction bases outside the gene matches: 6. CDR1 SGHKS and CDR2 YYEKEE come from the germline V gene (reference sequence). CDR3 length: 15 residues. CDR3 region: CASSSGLATHNEQFF. The DNA for the CDR3 is TGTGCCAGCAGCTCGGGACTAGCAACTCACAATGAGCAGTTCTTC.

This clonotype was counted a few times. The chain carries TRBV20-1 and TRBJ2-4, with TRBD1 as a possible D gene (5 bases). CDR3 length: 15 residues. The ends were cut back, 1 base at V and 0 bases at J, with 10 bases in the middle. In germline, CDR1 is DFQATT, CDR2 SNEGSKA (reference sequence). The CDR3 DNA reads TGCAGTGCTAGAGCCAGGGCGCTAGCCAAAAACATTCAGTACTTC. As protein: CSARARALAKNIQYF.

V is TRBV30 and J is TRBJ2-7; the D gene is possibly TRBD2 (6 bases). The V gene's germline CDR1 is GTSNPN and CDR2 SVGIG (reference sequence). This CDR3 contains 14 residues. Trimming removed 4 bases at V and 1 base at J, with 14 bases between. CDR3 DNA sequence: TGTGCCTGGAAAAAGGGAGGATCTTCCTACGAGCAGTACTTC. Translated: CAWKKGGSSYEQYF.

This clonotype was seen a handful of times. The chain combines TRBV20-1 with TRBJ2-6; tentatively, D is TRBD1 (5 bases). Germline V gene sequence: CDR1 DFQATT, CDR2 SNEGSKA (reference sequence). The CDR3 is made up of 16 amino acids. V lost 5 bases and J lost 1, with 15 bases in between. For the CDR3, the DNA is TGCAGTGCTCCGTCGGACACTCCTTCTGGGGCCAACGTCCTGACTTTC. Its protein is CSAPSDTPSGANVLTF.

The V gene is TRBV7-9, the J gene TRBJ2-5; D may be TRBD1 or TRBD2 (6 bases each). This CDR3 region has 14 residues. V was shortened by 1 base and J by 11 bases, with 17 bases between the two germline ends. Germline CDR1 is SEHNR and CDR2 is FQNEAQ (reference sequence). CDR3 loop: CASSLVSGAGFQYF. The CDR3 region has the DNA TGTGCCAGCAGCTTAGTGTCGGGGGCCGGTTTTCAGTACTTC.

This rearrangement joins TRBV20-1 to TRBJ2-5, with a possible D match to TRBD1 (6 bases). V lost 6 bases, J lost 5 bases, and 19 bases lay in between. Germline lookup yields CDR1 DFQATT and CDR2 SNEGSKA (reference sequence). The CDR3 covers 14 residues. The CDR3 DNA reads TGCAGTGCCAGGGGACCCGATAAGATGGAGACCCAGTACTTC. Encoded protein: CSARGPDKMETQYF.